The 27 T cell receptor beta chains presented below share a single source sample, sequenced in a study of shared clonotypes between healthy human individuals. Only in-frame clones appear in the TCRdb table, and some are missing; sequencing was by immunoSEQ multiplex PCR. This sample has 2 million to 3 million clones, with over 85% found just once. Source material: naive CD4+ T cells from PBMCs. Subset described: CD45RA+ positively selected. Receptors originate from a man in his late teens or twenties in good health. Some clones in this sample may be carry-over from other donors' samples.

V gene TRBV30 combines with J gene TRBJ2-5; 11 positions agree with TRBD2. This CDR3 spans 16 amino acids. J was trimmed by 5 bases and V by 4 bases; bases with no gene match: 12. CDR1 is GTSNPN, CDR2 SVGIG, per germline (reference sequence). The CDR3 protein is CAWTNLGLAGGETQYF. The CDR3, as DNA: TGTGCCTGGACTAATCTCGGACTAGCGGGTGGCGAGACCCAGTACTTC.

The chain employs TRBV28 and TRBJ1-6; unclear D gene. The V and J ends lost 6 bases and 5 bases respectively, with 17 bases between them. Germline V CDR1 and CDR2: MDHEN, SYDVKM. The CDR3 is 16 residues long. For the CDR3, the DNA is TGTGCCAGCAGCCTCCCGGGTGGAGGAGATAATTCACCCCTCCACTTT. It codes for CASSLPGGGDNSPLHF.

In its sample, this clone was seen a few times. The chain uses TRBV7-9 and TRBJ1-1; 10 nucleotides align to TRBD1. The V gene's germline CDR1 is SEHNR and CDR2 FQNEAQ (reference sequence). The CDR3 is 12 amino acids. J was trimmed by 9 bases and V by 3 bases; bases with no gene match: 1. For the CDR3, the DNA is TGTGCCAGCAGCTTGGGACAGGGGAAAGCTTTCTTT. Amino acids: CASSLGQGKAFF. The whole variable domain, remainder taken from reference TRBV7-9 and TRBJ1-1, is DTGVSQNPRHKITKRGQNVTFRCDPISEHNRLYWYRQTLGQGPEFLTYFQNEAQLEKSRLLSDRFSAERPKGSFSTLEIQRTEQGDSAMYLCASSLGQGKAFFGQGTRLTVV.

CDR3 amino acids: CATSTLISGTSTDTQYF. In DNA, the CDR3 is TGTGCCACCAGCACCCTAATTAGCGGGACTAGCACAGATACGCAGTATTTT. The V call is TRBV15, the J call TRBJ2-3; 8 bases map to TRBD2. The CDR3 covers 17 residues. The germline V gene has CDR1 LNHNV and CDR2 YYDKDF (reference sequence). Trimming cost V 4 bases and J 0 bases; bases outside gene matches: 9.

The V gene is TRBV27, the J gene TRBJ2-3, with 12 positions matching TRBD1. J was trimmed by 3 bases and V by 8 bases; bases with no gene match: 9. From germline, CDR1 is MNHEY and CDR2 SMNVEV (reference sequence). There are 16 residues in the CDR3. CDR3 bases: TGTGCCAGCCTACTAGGGACAGGGGGCCCTACAGATACGCAGTATTTT. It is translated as CASLLGTGGPTDTQYF.

CDR3 protein: CASSPLSGRNNEQFF. CDR3 nucleotide sequence: TGTGCCAGCAGCCCCTTGTCGGGCAGGAACAATGAGCAGTTCTTC. This sequence joins TRBV13 and TRBJ2-1; D gene unclear. Germline values: CDR1 PRHDT, CDR2 FYEKMQ (reference sequence). This CDR3 spans 15 amino acids. V was trimmed by 5 bases and J by 5 bases, leaving 16 bases between them.

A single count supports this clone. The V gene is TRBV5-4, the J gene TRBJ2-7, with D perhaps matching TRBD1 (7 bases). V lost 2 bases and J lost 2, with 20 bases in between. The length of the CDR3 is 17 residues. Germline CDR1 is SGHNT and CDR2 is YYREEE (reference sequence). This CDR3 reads CASSLKDSSRGAYEQYF. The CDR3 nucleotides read TGTGCCAGCAGCTTAAAGGACTCTTCCAGGGGGGCCTACGAGCAGTACTTC.

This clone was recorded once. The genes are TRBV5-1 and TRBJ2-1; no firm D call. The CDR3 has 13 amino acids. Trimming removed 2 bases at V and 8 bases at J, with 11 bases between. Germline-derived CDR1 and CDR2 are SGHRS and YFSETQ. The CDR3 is CASSLGPPHEQFF. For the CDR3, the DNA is TGCGCCAGCAGCTTAGGACCCCCCCATGAGCAGTTCTTC.

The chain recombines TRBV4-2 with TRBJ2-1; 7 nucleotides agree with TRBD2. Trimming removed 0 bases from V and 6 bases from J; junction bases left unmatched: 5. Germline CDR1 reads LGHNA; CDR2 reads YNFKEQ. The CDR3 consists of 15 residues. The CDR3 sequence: CASSQELAIPNEQFF. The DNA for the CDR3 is TGTGCCAGCAGCCAAGAACTAGCGATCCCCAATGAGCAGTTCTTC.

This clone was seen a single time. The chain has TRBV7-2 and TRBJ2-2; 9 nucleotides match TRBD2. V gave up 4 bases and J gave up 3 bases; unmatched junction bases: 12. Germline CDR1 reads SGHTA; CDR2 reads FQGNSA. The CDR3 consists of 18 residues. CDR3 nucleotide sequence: TGTGCCAGCAGCTCATGGGGCGGGAGGGCCTCGGACACCGGGGAGCTGTTTTTT. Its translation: CASSSWGGRASDTGELFF.

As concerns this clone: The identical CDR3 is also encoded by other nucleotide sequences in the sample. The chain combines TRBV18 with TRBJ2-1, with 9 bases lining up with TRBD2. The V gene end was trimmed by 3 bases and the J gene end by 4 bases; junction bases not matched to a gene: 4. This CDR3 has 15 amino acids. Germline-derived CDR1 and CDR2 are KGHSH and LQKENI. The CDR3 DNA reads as TGTGCCAGCTCACCGGTTAGCGGGAGTTACAATGAGCAGTTCTTC. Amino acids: CASSPVSGSYNEQFF.

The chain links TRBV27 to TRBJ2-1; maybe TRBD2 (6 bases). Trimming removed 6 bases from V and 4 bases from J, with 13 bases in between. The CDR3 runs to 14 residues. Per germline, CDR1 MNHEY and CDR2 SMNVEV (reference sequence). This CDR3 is CASRNERAYNEQFF. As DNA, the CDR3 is TGTGCCAGCAGGAACGAGCGGGCTTACAATGAGCAGTTCTTC.

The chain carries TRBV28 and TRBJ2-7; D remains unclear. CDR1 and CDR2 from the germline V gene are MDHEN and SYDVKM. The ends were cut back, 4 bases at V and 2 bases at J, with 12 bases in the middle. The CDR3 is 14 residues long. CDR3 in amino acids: CASSSHLPTYEQYF. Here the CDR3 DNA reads TGTGCCAGCAGTTCTCACCTACCAACCTACGAGCAGTACTTC.

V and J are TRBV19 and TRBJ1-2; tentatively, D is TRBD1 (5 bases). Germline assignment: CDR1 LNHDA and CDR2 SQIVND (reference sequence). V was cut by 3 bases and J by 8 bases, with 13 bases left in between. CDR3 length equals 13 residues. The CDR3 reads CASSISRDGGYTF. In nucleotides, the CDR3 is TGTGCCAGTAGTATCAGCAGGGATGGCGGCTACACCTTC.

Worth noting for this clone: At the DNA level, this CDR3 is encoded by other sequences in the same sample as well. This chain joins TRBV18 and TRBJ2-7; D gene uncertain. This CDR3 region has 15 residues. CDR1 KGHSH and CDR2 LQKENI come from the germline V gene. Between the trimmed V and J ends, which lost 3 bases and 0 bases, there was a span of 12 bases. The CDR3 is CASSPSAVGSYEQYF. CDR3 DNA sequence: TGTGCCAGCTCACCGTCCGCGGTAGGCTCCTACGAGCAGTACTTC.

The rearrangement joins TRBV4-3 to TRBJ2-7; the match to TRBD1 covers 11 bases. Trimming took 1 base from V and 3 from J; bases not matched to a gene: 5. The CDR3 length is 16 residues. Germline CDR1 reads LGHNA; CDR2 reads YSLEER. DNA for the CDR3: TGCGCCAGCAGCCAAGCGGGACAGGGGGTTGTCTACGAGCAGTACTTC. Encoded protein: CASSQAGQGVVYEQYF.

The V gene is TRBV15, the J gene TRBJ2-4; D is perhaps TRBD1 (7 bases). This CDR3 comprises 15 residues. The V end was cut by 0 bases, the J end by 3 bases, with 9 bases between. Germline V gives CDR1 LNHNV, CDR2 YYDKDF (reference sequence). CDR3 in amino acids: CATSRDRGDKNIQYF. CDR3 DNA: TGTGCCACCAGCAGAGACAGGGGGGACAAAAACATTCAGTACTTC.

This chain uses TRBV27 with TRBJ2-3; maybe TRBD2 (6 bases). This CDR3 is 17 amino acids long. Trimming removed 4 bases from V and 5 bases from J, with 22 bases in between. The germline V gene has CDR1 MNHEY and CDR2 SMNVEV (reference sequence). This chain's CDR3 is CASSSDRGGASIDTQYF. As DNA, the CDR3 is TGTGCCAGCAGTTCCGATAGAGGCGGGGCTAGTATAGATACGCAGTATTTT.

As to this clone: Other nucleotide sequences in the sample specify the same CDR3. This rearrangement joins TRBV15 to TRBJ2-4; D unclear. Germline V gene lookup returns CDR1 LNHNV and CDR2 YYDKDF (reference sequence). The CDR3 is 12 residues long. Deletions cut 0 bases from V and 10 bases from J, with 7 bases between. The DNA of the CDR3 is TGTGCCACCAGCAGAGATTTAGGGATTCAGTACTTC. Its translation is CATSRDLGIQYF. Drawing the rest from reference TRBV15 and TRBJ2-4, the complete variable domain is DAMVIQNPRYQVTQFGKPVTLSCSQTLNHNVMYWYQQKSSQAPKLLFHYYDKDFNNEADTPDNFQSRRPNTSFCFLDIRSPGLGDTAMYLCATSRDLGIQYFGAGTRLSVL.

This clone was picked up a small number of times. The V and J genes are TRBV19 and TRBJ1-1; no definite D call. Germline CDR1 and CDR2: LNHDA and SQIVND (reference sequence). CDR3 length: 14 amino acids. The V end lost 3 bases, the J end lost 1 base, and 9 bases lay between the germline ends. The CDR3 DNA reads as TGTGCCAGTAGTATCCAAAAACGGAACACTGAAGCTTTCTTT. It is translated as CASSIQKRNTEAFF.

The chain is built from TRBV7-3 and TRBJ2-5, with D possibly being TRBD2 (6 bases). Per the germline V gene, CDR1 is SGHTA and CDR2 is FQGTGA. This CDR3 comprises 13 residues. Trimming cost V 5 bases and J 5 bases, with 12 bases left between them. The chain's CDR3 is CASSPPAGETQYF. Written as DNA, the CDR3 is TGTGCCAGCAGCCCCCCGGCGGGGGAGACCCAGTACTTC.

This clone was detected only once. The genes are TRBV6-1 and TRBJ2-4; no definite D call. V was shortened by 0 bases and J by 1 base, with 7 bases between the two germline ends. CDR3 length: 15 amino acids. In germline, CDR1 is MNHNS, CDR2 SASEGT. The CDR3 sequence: CASSEAPAAKNIQYF. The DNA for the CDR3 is TGTGCCAGCAGTGAAGCTCCCGCGGCCAAAAACATTCAGTACTTC.

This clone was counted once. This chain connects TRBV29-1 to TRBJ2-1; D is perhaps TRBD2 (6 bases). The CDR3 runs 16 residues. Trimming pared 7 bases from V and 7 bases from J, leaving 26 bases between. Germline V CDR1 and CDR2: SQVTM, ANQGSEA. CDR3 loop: CSAGETRDARTNEQFF. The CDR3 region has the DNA TGCAGCGCGGGGGAGACCCGGGACGCCCGGACGAATGAGCAGTTCTTC.

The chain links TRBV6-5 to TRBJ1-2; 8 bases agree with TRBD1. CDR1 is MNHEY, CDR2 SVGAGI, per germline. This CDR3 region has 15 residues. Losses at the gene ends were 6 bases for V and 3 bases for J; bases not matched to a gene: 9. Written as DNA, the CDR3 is TGTGCCAGCAGCCCCCGGGACAGGTCGCACTATGGCTACACCTTC. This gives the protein CASSPRDRSHYGYTF.

CDR3 nucleotides: TGTGCCAGCAGCGGGAGACAGAGCAATCAGCCCCAGCATTTT. Translation: CASSGRQSNQPQHF. The gene calls are TRBV5-5 and TRBJ1-5, with D maybe TRBD1 (5 bases). Trimming cost V 4 bases and J 1 base, with 9 bases left between them. The CDR3 totals 14 residues. Germline lookup yields CDR1 SGHKS and CDR2 YYEKEE (reference sequence). Combining the CDR3 with reference TRBV5-5 and TRBJ1-5 gives the whole variable domain DAGVTQSPTHLIKTRGQQVTLRCSPISGHKSVSWYQQVLGQGPQFIFQYYEKEERGRGNFPDRFSARQFPNYSSELNVNALLLGDSALYLCASSGRQSNQPQHFGDGTRLSIL.

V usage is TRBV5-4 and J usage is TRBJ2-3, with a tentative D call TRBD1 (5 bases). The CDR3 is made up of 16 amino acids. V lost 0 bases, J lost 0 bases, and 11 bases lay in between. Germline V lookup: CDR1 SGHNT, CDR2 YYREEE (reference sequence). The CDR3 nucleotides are TGTGCCAGCAGCTTGGGGGGCTTGTCTAGCACAGATACGCAGTATTTT. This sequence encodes CASSLGGLSSTDTQYF.

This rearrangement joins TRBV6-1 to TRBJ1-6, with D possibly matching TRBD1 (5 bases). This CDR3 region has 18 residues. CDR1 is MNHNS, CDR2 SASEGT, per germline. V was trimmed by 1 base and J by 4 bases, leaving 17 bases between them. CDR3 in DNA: TGTGCCAGCAGTGAAGGCGGTCTGGGGGTGACTTATAATTCACCCCTCCACTTT. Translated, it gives CASSEGGLGVTYNSPLHF.